A selection of T cell receptor beta chains follows, all from one sample in a study of shared clonotypes between healthy human individuals. Sequencing was performed with immunoSEQ multiplex PCR; in TCRdb, only in-frame clones are kept and a portion is missing. The sample carries roughly 1,600,000 clones, 98% to 99% recorded once. The sequenced material came from naive CD4+ T cells sorted from blood. Receptors were obtained from a man aged 25-45 years in good health. Each CDR3 is given with its conserved first and last residue. Fields, in order: D gene, V gene, J gene, clone size, CDR3 DNA, CDR3 protein. The D gene is left open where the match is weak. Some rows mark clone size as missing; the rest say once, few, many or name a class of expanded clone.

.	TRBV6-5	TRBJ1-3	.	TGTGCCAGCAGTAGGACAGTGGGAAACACCATATATTTT	CASSRTVGNTIYF
TRBD1	TRBV7-8	TRBJ2-7	.	TGTGCCAGCAGCTTGGGGACAGGTTCAACACCCTACGAGCAGTACTTC	CASSLGTGSTPYEQYF
.	TRBV5-4	TRBJ2-5	.	TGTGCCAGCAGCCTGGACAGACCGGAGACCCAGTACTTC	CASSLDRPETQYF
.	TRBV7-9	TRBJ1-2	.	TGTGCCAGCAGCCTTTCAGAAGGCTACACCTTC	CASSLSEGYTF
.	TRBV11-2	TRBJ2-7	once	TGTGCCAGCAGCTTAGTTCTAAGCTCCTACGAGCAGTACTTC	CASSLVLSSYEQYF
.	TRBV6-5	TRBJ1-2	.	TGTGCCAGCAAATCTCTAAGCCTCTATGGCTACACCTTC	CASKSLSLYGYTF
TRBD1	TRBV9	TRBJ2-4	.	TGTGCCAGCAGCGTTTTCGACAGGGGGCCCAACATTCAGTACTTC	CASSVFDRGPNIQYF
TRBD2	TRBV29-1	TRBJ2-1	.	TGCAGCGTTGAAGATCAGTTTAGCGGGAGTGTTAGTGAGCAGTTCTTC	CSVEDQFSGSVSEQFF
TRBD1	TRBV5-1	TRBJ1-1	.	TGCGCCAGCAGCGTGGGACAGGGTGAAGCTTTCTTT	CASSVGQGEAFF
.	TRBV21-1	TRBJ1-1	.	TGTGCCAGCATTAGGGAGGGGAGAAGGACTGAAGCTTTCTTT	CASIREGRRTEAFF
.	TRBV6-5	TRBJ2-2	.	TGTGCCAGCGCAAATGGGGGAGCGGGCGGGGAGCTGTTTTTT	CASANGGAGGELFF
.	TRBV18	TRBJ2-2	.	TGTGCCAGCTCACCGCGACTAGCGAACACCGGGGAGCTGTTTTTT	CASSPRLANTGELFF
.	TRBV4-3	TRBJ1-2	.	TGCGCCAGCAGCCAAGCTGGGGGGGCGAACTATGGCTACACCTTC	CASSQAGGANYGYTF
.	TRBV5-1	TRBJ1-4	.	TGCGCCAGCAGCTTAGGGAGTTCTAATGAAAAACTGTTTTTT	CASSLGSSNEKLFF
TRBD1	TRBV5-8	TRBJ2-7	.	TGTGCCAGCAGCTTGTCAGGGACAGCCGCATTTGGTTACGAGCAGTACTTC	CASSLSGTAAFGYEQYF
TRBD2	TRBV5-1	TRBJ2-5	.	TGCGCCAGCACGTCGGGACTAGCGGAAGAGACCCAGTACTTC	CASTSGLAEETQYF
.	TRBV7-9	TRBJ1-2	.	TGTGCCAGCAGCTTATTTGGGGTTGGCTACACCTTC	CASSLFGVGYTF
.	TRBV10-3	TRBJ2-5	.	TGTGCCATCAGTGGATCCACGCAAGAGACCCAGTACTTC	CAISGSTQETQYF
.	TRBV5-1	TRBJ2-1	.	TGCGCCAGCAGCCTTAGAGGAATCTACAATGAGCAGTTCTTC	CASSLRGIYNEQFF
.	TRBV5-1	TRBJ2-1	.	TGCGCCAGCAGCTTGGAGCTCGGGGGCCCACCCGAGCAGTTCTTC	CASSLELGGPPEQFF
TRBD2	TRBV5-1	TRBJ2-3	.	TGCGCCAGCAGCATCGCGACTAGCGGGAGGCTCTTTCAAGATACGCAGTATTTT	CASSIATSGRLFQDTQYF
TRBD1	TRBV7-8	TRBJ2-7	.	TGTGCCAGCAGCTTGGCGACAGGGGGCCCCTACGAGCAGTACTTC	CASSLATGGPYEQYF
.	TRBV11-3	TRBJ2-1	.	TGTGCCAGCAGCTCCCCCGCCCGTGCCTACAATGAGCAGTTCTTC	CASSSPARAYNEQFF
.	TRBV2	TRBJ1-1	.	TGTAAAGAGGGGGAAAACACTGAAGCTTTCTTT	CKEGENTEAFF
.	TRBV29-1	TRBJ2-7	.	TGCAGCGTTGAGGACCCCGGTGGCCTTGGGGTCTACGAGCAGTACTTC	CSVEDPGGLGVYEQYF
.	TRBV28	TRBJ1-1	.	TGTGCCAGCAGTTTATTGGGCTCAGGAGCTTTCTTT	CASSLLGSGAFF
.	TRBV19	TRBJ2-7	.	TGTGCCAGTAGTAGCCTTGAGTCGTTGTCCTACGAGCAGTACTTC	CASSSLESLSYEQYF
TRBD1	TRBV18	TRBJ2-5	.	TGTGCCAGCTCGTCACGGTGGGGCAGGGGGCTGGAAGAGACCCAGTACTTC	CASSSRWGRGLEETQYF
TRBD1	TRBV29-1	TRBJ1-2	.	TGCAGCGCAATCCCACAGGGGGCTAACTATGGCTACACCTTC	CSAIPQGANYGYTF
TRBD1	TRBV6-1	TRBJ1-5	.	TGTGCCAGCAGTCACACCGACAGGGGAATCAAACCCCAGCATTTT	CASSHTDRGIKPQHF
TRBD1	TRBV10-2	TRBJ2-7	.	TGCGCCAGCAGTGAGAATAGGGGGCCCGACGAGCAGTACTTC	CASSENRGPDEQYF
TRBD1	TRBV6-5	TRBJ1-4	.	TGTGCCGGGCCTCGGACAGGGCCTTTGGAAAAACTGTTTTTT	CAGPRTGPLEKLFF
.	TRBV15	TRBJ2-1	.	TGTGCCACCAGCAGATCTAACCTGGCCGGGCCTTCCTACAATGAGCAGTTCTTC	CATSRSNLAGPSYNEQFF
.	TRBV9	TRBJ2-2	.	TGTGCCAGCAGCTTACTGATCTCGAACACCGGGGAGCTGTTTTTT	CASSLLISNTGELFF